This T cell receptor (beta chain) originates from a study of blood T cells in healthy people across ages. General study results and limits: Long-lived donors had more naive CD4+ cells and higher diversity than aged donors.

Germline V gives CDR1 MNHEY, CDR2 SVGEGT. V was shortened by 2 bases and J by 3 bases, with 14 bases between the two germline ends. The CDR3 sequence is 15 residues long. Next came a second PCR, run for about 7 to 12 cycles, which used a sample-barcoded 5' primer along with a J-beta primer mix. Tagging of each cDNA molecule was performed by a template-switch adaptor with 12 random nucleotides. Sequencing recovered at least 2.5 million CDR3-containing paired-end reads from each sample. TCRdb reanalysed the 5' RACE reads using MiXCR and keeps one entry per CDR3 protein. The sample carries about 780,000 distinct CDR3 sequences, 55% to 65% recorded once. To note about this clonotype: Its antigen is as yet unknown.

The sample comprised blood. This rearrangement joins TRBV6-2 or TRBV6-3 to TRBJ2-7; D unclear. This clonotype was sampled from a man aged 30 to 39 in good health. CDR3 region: CASSYPQPRSYEQYF. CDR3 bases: TGTGCCAGCAGTTACCCACAGCCGCGGAGCTACGAGCAGTACTTC.